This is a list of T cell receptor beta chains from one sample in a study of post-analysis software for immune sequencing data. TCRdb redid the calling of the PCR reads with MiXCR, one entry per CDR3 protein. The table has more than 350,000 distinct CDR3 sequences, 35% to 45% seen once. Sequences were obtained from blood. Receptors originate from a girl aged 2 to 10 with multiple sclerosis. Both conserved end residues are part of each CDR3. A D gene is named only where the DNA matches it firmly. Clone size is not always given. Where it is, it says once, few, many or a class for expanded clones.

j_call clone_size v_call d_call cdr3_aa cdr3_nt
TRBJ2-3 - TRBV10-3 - CAISEGGTDTQYF TGTGCCATCAGTGAGGGGGGGACAGATACGCAGTATTTT
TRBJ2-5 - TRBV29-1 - CSVEPLAGGETQYF TGCAGCGTTGAACCCCTAGCCGGCGGGGAGACCCAGTACTTC
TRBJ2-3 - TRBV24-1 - CATSDVGNTDTQYF TGTGCCACCAGTGATGTGGGGAACACAGATACGCAGTATTTT
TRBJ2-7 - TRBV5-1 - CASSFWTEYEQYF TGCGCCAGCAGCTTCTGGACAGAGTACGAGCAGTACTTC
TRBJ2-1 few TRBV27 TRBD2 CASSRTSGGPGNEQFF TGTGCCAGCAGTAGAACTAGCGGGGGGCCCGGCAATGAGCAGTTCTTC
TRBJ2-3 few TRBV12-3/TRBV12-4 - CASRTGATQYF TGTGCCAGCAGAACCGGAGCTACACAGTATTTT
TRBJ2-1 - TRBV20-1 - CSARDRANNEQFF TGCAGTGCTAGAGACCGGGCTAACAATGAGCAGTTCTTC
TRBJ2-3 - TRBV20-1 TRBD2 CSAKRGSGTDTQYF TGCAGTGCAAAGCGGGGATCGGGCACAGATACGCAGTATTTT
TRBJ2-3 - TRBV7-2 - CASSLFGLQSTDTQYF TGTGCCAGCAGCTTATTCGGTCTCCAGTCCACAGATACGCAGTATTTT
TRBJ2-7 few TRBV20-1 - CSADVGGRRDEQYF TGCAGTGCTGACGTCGGGGGGCGCCGAGACGAGCAGTACTTC
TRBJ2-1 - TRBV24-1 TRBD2 CVTSDLSSGSSRGEQFF TGTGTCACCAGTGATTTGTCTAGCGGGAGTTCCAGGGGTGAGCAGTTCTTC
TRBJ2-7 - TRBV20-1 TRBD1 CSARGQGPPYEQYF TGCAGTGCTAGAGGACAGGGTCCCCCCTACGAGCAGTACTTC
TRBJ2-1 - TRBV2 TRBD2 CASVGGGAVDEQFF TGTGCCAGCGTAGGCGGGGGGGCCGTCGATGAGCAGTTCTTC
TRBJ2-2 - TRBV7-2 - CASSPPRGLTGELFF TGTGCCAGCAGTCCACCGAGGGGCTTGACCGGGGAGCTGTTTTTT
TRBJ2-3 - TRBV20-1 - CSARDDESSTDTQYF TGCAGTGCTAGAGATGACGAGTCTAGCACAGATACGCAGTATTTT
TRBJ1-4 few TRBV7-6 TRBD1 CASSLERQGATNEKLFF TGTGCCAGCAGCTTAGAGCGACAGGGGGCGACTAATGAAAAACTGTTTTTT
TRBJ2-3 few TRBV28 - CASSSRGRPGDTQYF TGTGCCAGCAGTTCTCGTGGCAGGCCCGGAGATACGCAGTATTTT
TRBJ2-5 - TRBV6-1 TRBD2 CASSESPSGGGQETQYF TGTGCCAGCAGTGAATCGCCTAGCGGGGGGGGACAGGAGACCCAGTACTTC
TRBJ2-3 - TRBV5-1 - CASSPTDKDTQYF TGCGCCAGCAGCCCGACGGACAAGGATACGCAGTATTTT
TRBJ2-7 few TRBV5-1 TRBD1 CASSLRGQGSIHEQYF TGCGCCAGCAGCTTGAGGGGACAGGGAAGTATCCACGAGCAGTACTTC
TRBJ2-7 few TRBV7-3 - CASSLNGQGSHEQYF TGTGCCAGCAGCTTAAACGGCCAGGGGTCCCACGAGCAGTACTTC
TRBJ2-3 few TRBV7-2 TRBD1 CASSLRGQGARLISTDTQYF TGTGCCAGCAGCTTACGGGGACAGGGGGCGCGACTAATTAGCACAGATACGCAGTATTTT
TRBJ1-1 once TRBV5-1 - CASSPGEANTEAFF TGCGCCAGCAGCCCCGGGGAAGCGAACACTGAAGCTTTCTTT
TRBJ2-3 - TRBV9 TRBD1 CASSVVDRTPDTQYF TGTGCCAGCAGCGTAGTGGACAGGACCCCAGATACGCAGTATTTT
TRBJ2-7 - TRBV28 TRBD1 CASSPDGQGLYEQYF TGTGCCAGCAGCCCCGACGGACAGGGCCTCTACGAGCAGTACTTC
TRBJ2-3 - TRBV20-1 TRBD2 CSARDPTSGTSTDTQYF TGCAGTGCTAGAGATCCCACTAGCGGGACTAGCACAGATACGCAGTATTTT
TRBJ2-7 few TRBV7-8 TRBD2 CASSLVAGVNEQYF TGTGCCAGCAGCTTAGTAGCGGGAGTAAACGAGCAGTACTTC
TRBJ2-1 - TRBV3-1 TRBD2 CASSQGASGGHYNEQFF TGCGCCAGCAGCCAAGGGGCTAGCGGGGGGCACTACAATGAGCAGTTCTTC
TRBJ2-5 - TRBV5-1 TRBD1 CASSAGDSQETQYF TGCGCCAGCAGCGCCGGGGACAGCCAAGAGACCCAGTACTTC
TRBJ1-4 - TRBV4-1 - CASSRANDGEKLFF TGCGCCAGCAGCCGAGCGAATGATGGGGAAAAACTGTTTTTT
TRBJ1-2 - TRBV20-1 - CSARNPGDLLYGYTF TGCAGTGCCCGGAATCCAGGGGACTTGCTCTATGGCTACACCTTC
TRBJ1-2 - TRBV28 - CASRPYAFGGPYGYTF TGTGCCAGCAGACCTTATGCGTTCGGGGGCCCCTATGGCTACACCTTC
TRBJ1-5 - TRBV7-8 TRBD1 CASSVTGTGDQPQHF TGTGCCAGCAGCGTAACCGGGACAGGAGATCAGCCCCAGCATTTT
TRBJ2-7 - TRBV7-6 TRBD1 CASSLAPTVPGQFLYEQYF TGTGCCAGCAGCTTAGCTCCCACGGTACCGGGACAGTTCCTCTACGAGCAGTACTTC
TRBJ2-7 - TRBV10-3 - CAISESHEQYF TGTGCCATCAGTGAGTCCCACGAGCAGTACTTC
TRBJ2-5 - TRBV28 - CASSLLIREFLEETQYF TGTGCCAGCAGTTTACTTATCAGGGAGTTTCTGGAAGAGACCCAGTACTTC
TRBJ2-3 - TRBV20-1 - CSAEDGSSIDTQYF TGCAGTGCTGAGGACGGTTCTAGCATAGATACGCAGTATTTT
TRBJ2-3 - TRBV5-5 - CASSLGGLNTDTQYF TGTGCCAGCAGCTTGGGGGGCTTAAACACAGATACGCAGTATTTT
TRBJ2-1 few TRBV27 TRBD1 CASSFPTGGSDEQFF TGTGCCAGCAGTTTCCCCACAGGGGGCAGCGATGAGCAGTTCTTC
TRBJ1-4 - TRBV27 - CASSLQGQGEKLFF TGTGCCAGCAGTTTACAGGGGCAAGGTGAAAAACTGTTTTTT
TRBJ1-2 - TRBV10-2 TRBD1 CASRPGQGAGGYTF TGCGCCAGCAGGCCGGGACAGGGGGCGGGTGGCTACACCTTC
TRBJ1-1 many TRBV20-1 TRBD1 CSAREDRVKTEAFF TGCAGTGCTAGAGAAGACAGGGTGAAGACTGAAGCTTTCTTT
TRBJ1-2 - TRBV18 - CASSPPIRLNYGYTF TGTGCCAGCTCACCACCAATCAGGTTAAACTATGGCTACACCTTC
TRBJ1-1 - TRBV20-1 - CSARDLVGGSSNTEAFF TGCAGTGCTAGAGATCTCGTAGGGGGGAGTTCGAACACTGAAGCTTTCTTT
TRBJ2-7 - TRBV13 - CASSAGQTYEQYF TGTGCCAGCAGCGCTGGACAGACCTACGAGCAGTACTTC
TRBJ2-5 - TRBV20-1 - CSARKQLGPGETQYF TGCAGTGCTAGAAAACAACTCGGGCCTGGGGAGACCCAGTACTTC
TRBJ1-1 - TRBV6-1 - CASRRGLGRTEAFF TGTGCCAGCAGGAGGGGATTGGGACGGACTGAAGCTTTCTTT
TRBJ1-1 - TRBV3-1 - CASSQEVALNTEAFF TGTGCCAGCAGCCAAGAAGTGGCCTTGAACACTGAAGCTTTCTTT
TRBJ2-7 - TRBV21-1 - CASSKGTGSSPYEQYF TGTGCCAGCAGCAAAGGCACGGGCAGCTCACCGTACGAGCAGTACTTC
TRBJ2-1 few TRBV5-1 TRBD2 CASSLVGTIDEQFF TGCGCCAGCAGCTTGGTGGGGACTATCGATGAGCAGTTCTTC
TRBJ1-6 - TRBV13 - CASSLGWLNSPLHF TGTGCCAGCAGCTTGGGGTGGCTTAATTCACCCCTCCACTTT
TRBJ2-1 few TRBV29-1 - CSVLGGSYNEQFF TGCAGCGTCCTAGGGGGATCCTACAATGAGCAGTTCTTC
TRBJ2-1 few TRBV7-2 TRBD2 CASSGGTSAHNEQFF TGTGCCAGCAGCGGAGGGACTAGCGCACACAATGAGCAGTTCTTC
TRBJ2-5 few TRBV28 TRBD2 CATREGHETQYF TGTGCCACCCGGGAGGGCCACGAGACCCAGTACTTC
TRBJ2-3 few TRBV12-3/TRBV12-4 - CASSFYADTQYF TGTGCCAGCAGTTTTTATGCAGATACGCAGTATTTT
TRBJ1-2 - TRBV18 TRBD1 CASSPGQGDYNGDYGYTF TGTGCCAGCTCACCGGGACAGGGAGATTACAATGGGGACTATGGCTACACCTTC
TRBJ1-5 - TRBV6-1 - CASRGMGYTGNQPQHF TGTGCCAGCAGAGGGATGGGATACACGGGGAATCAGCCCCAGCATTTT
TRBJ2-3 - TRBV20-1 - CKAGSSYYTDTQYF TGCAAGGCCGGCTCAAGTTATTACACAGATACGCAGTATTTT
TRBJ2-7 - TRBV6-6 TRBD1 CASSYWGTGIEQYF TGTGCCAGCAGTTATTGGGGGACAGGTATCGAGCAGTACTTC